The clone carrying this T cell receptor (beta chain) has ten or more counts. The antigen is unknown. Unique molecular identifiers were used to barcode this TCRbeta library. A single record per CDR3 protein comes from TCRdb applying MiXCR to the PCR reads. The sample includes over 45,000 distinct CDR3 sequences, approximately 8.7% of them seen just once. The CDR3 runs to 17 residues. V lost 6 bases, J lost 1 base, and 13 bases stayed unmatched. Germline values: CDR1 SQVTM, CDR2 ANQGSEA. These data originate in a study of T-cell reconstitution after alpha-beta-depleted transplantation in children. Overall study findings and caveats: At around two months after transplant, the alpha-beta T cells were reportedly derived from several hundred expanded clones that came from non-depleted graft cells. From surviving recipient T cells and thymic progenitors came the high day-60 TCRbeta diversity observed in some patients. T-cell counts and diversity at one year following transplant were attributed mainly to newly produced T cells.

This sequence was found in a male patient aged 2-10 years who had a stem cell transplant for chronic granulomatous disease, so the T cells may come from the graft donor. The chain recombines TRBV29-1 with TRBJ1-1, with 11 positions matching TRBD1. The sample consisted of PBMCs, mostly from graft donor cells, taken 60 days after TCRalphabeta/CD19-depleted stem cell transplant. The CDR3 DNA sequence: TGCAGCGTCTGGAGGCCGCGGGACAGGGGGACGAACACTGAAGCTTTCTTT. Amino acid sequence: CSVWRPRDRGTNTEAFF.